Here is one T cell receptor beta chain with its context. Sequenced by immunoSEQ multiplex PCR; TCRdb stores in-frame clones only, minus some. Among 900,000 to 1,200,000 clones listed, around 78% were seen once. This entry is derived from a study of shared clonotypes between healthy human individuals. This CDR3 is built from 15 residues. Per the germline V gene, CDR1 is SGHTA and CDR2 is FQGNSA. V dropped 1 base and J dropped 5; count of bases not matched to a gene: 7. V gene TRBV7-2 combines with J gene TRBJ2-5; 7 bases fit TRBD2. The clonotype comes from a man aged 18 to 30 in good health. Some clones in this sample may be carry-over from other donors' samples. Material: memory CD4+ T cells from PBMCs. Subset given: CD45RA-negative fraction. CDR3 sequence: CASSLVRGEVETQYF. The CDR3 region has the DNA TGTGCCAGCAGCTTAGTACGGGGGGAGGTGGAGACCCAGTACTTC. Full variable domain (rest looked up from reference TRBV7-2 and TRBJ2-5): GAGVSQSPSNKVTEKGKDVELRCDPISGHTALYWYRQSLGQGLEFLIYFQGNSAPDKSGLPSDRFSAERTGGSVSTLTIQRTQQEDSAVYLCASSLVRGEVETQYFGPGTRLLVL.